These 13 T cell receptor beta chains were all obtained from the same sample, sequenced in a study of blood T cell repertoires in COVID-19. The data were produced by immunoSEQ multiplex PCR, yet TCRdb's version contains in-frame clones alone and is incomplete. The data hold some 270,000 clones, with around nine tenths observed a single time. The sequenced sample was peripheral blood. These receptors originate from a woman aged 60-70 years who had recovered from COVID-19.

The chain recombines TRBV7-9 with TRBJ2-5, with a possible D match to TRBD2 (7 bases). The V and J ends lost 2 bases and 1 base respectively, with 14 bases between them. Germline V gives CDR1 SEHNR, CDR2 FQNEAQ (reference sequence). This CDR3 has 16 residues. The CDR3, as DNA: TGTGCCAGCAGCTTATACGGGGGGCGCCTCCAAGAGACCCAGTACTTC. Protein sequence: CASSLYGGRLQETQYF.

The rearrangement links TRBV15 to TRBJ1-1, with D uncertain. The V gene's germline CDR1 is LNHNV and CDR2 YYDKDF (reference sequence). The length of the CDR3 is 13 residues. V dropped 0 bases and J dropped 2 bases, with 4 bases sitting between them. For the CDR3, the DNA is TGTGCCACCAGCAGAGATATTAACACTGAAGCTTTCTTT. Amino acids: CATSRDINTEAFF.

The chain recombines TRBV14 with TRBJ2-3; tentative D call: TRBD2 (6 bases). V lost 1 base and J 5 bases, leaving 19 bases between the germline ends. Germline V gene sequence: CDR1 SGHDN, CDR2 FVKESK. CDR3 length: 17 amino acids. The CDR3 region has the DNA TGTGCCAGCAGCCAAGCCCCTGGGGGGTTCATTGTAGATACGCAGTATTTT. Amino acids: CASSQAPGGFIVDTQYF.

The DNA for the CDR3 is TGTGCCAGCTCACTTTTTACCGGAGAGAACACTGAAGCTTTCTTT. Translated: CASSLFTGENTEAFF. The chain joins TRBV18 to TRBJ1-1; no clear D gene. This CDR3 region has 15 residues. The V gene's germline CDR1 is KGHSH and CDR2 LQKENI. V lost 4 bases to trimming and J lost 1 base, with 13 bases between them.

This clone has more than one count but fewer than ten. The CDR3 region is CASSLGLGGGRNQPQHF. CDR3 DNA sequence: TGTGCCAGCAGCTTAGGCTTGGGTGGAGGGAGGAATCAGCCCCAGCATTTT. The rearrangement uses TRBV7-9 and TRBJ1-5; D not certain. Trimming pared 1 base from V and 4 bases from J, leaving 17 bases between. The CDR3 contains 17 residues. Germline CDR1 is SEHNR and CDR2 is FQNEAQ (reference sequence).

The chain has TRBV4-2 and TRBJ2-3, with D unresolved. The germline gives CDR1 LGHNA, CDR2 YNFKEQ. V was trimmed by 1 base and J by 0 bases, leaving 5 bases between them. CDR3 length: 14 amino acids. The CDR3 here is CASSQGLSTDTQYF. The CDR3 DNA follows: TGTGCCAGCAGCCAAGGTCTGAGCACAGATACGCAGTATTTT.

This chain connects TRBV7-2 to TRBJ1-5; unclear D gene. Deletions cut 1 base from V and 9 bases from J, with 10 bases between. Germline CDR1 SGHTA, CDR2 FQGNSA. The CDR3 totals 13 residues. CDR3 in amino acids: CASSLVGGRPQHF. The CDR3 DNA reads TGTGCCAGCAGCTTAGTGGGCGGGAGGCCCCAGCATTTT. Complete variable domain (other parts from reference TRBV7-2 and TRBJ1-5): GAGVSQSPSNKVTEKGKDVELRCDPISGHTALYWYRQSLGQGLEFLIYFQGNSAPDKSGLPSDRFSAERTGGSVSTLTIQRTQQEDSAVYLCASSLVGGRPQHFGDGTRLSIL.

V and J are TRBV29-1 and TRBJ2-1; 9 nucleotides match TRBD2. Germline loops: CDR1 SQVTM, CDR2 ANQGSEA. This CDR3 region has 13 residues. Trimming cost V 4 bases and J 8 bases; bases outside gene matches: 6. The CDR3 DNA reads as TGCAGCGTTGGGCGGGGGGGCCGCGATGAGCAGTTCTTC. Amino acid sequence: CSVGRGGRDEQFF.

With respect to this clone: This CDR3 is also generated by other DNA sequences in the sample. The chain employs TRBV27 and TRBJ2-7; D remains ambiguous. The CDR3 is 12 amino acids. Germline lookup yields CDR1 MNHEY and CDR2 SMNVEV (reference sequence). V was shortened by 6 bases and J by 0 bases, with 6 bases between the two germline ends. DNA of the CDR3: TGTGCCAGCAGCCCGAGCTCCTACGAGCAGTACTTC. This translates into CASSPSSYEQYF.

The chain joins TRBV19 to TRBJ2-2; 12 bases fit TRBD1. The CDR3 runs to 15 residues. The J segment lost 4 bases and the V segment lost 8 bases, leaving 5 bases of the junction unmatched. Germline CDR1 is LNHDA and CDR2 is SQIVND (reference sequence). The DNA for the CDR3 is TGTGCCAGTGGCGGGACAGGGGGCATCACCGGGGAGCTGTTTTTT. Its protein product is CASGGTGGITGELFF.

The rearrangement links TRBV6-5 to TRBJ1-6; 7 nucleotides match TRBD1. Germline trimming cut 5 bases from V and 8 bases from J; bases unmatched to any gene: 6. This CDR3 is 14 amino acids long. Looked up from germline, CDR1 is MNHEY and CDR2 is SVGAGI. The CDR3 protein is CASSKGTDYSPLHF. CDR3 sequence (DNA): TGTGCCAGCAGTAAGGGGACAGATTATTCACCCCTCCACTTT.

The chain combines TRBV7-6 with TRBJ2-7; 7 bases agree with TRBD2. Unmatched junction bases numbered 3, after V lost 1 base and J lost 3 bases. Germline CDR1 SGHVS, CDR2 FNYEAQ. CDR3 length: 14 residues. The CDR3 sequence is CASSLVAGDYEQYF. The CDR3 coding sequence is TGTGCCAGCAGCTTAGTGGCGGGGGACTACGAGCAGTACTTC. The full variable domain, in which reference TRBV7-6 and TRBJ2-7 provide the parts outside the CDR3, is GAGVSQSPRYKVTKRGQDVALRCDPISGHVSLYWYRQALGQGPEFLTYFNYEAQQDKSGLPNDRFSAERPEGSISTLTIQRTEQRDSAMYRCASSLVAGDYEQYFGPGTRLTVT.

This chain joins TRBV28 and TRBJ1-5; the D gene is possibly TRBD1 (5 bases). CDR1 is MDHEN and CDR2 is SYDVKM in the germline V gene. The CDR3 runs to 15 residues. Trimming removed 3 bases from V and 5 bases from J, with 14 bases in between. Here the CDR3 reads CASSFGGARDQPQHF. The CDR3 nucleotides are TGTGCCAGCAGTTTTGGAGGGGCGAGGGATCAGCCCCAGCATTTT.